The rows below give T cell receptor beta chains drawn from one sample of a study of cytomegalovirus exposure and HLA in healthy donors. The table came from immunoSEQ multiplex PCR; TCRdb's copy has only in-frame clones and leaves some out. The sample records around 400,000 clones, roughly 85% being singletons. Sequencing used PBMCs. The receptors come from a woman younger than 30 in good health and CMV-seronegative. Both conserved end residues are part of each CDR3. Fields, in order: D gene, J gene, clone size, V gene, CDR3 length, CDR3 DNA, CDR3 protein. The D gene is left open where the match is weak. The listing skips clone size in some rows; elsewhere it reads once, few, many or a size class.

TRBD2 TRBJ2-2 NA TRBV4-2 14 TGTGCCAGCGGACTAGCGATTCTCACCGGGGAGCTGTTTTTT CASGLAILTGELFF
TRBD1 TRBJ2-1 NA TRBV5-1 17 TGCGCCAGCAGCTTGGCCGTCCCGGACAGGTCGGGTCGAGAGCAGTTCTTC CASSLAVPDRSGREQFF
NA TRBJ1-4 NA TRBV6-5 14 TGTGCCAGCAGTTTTAGGGGCCCCTCTGAAAAACTGTTTTTT CASSFRGPSEKLFF
TRBD1 TRBJ2-1 NA TRBV6-1 13 TGTGCCAGCAGTACCACAGGGGGCAGTGAGCAGTTCTTC CASSTTGGSEQFF
TRBD1 TRBJ1-4 NA TRBV30 15 TGTGCCTGGAGTCCGTACAGGGGAGAGGTTGAAAAACTGTTTTTT CAWSPYRGEVEKLFF
NA TRBJ2-1 NA TRBV5-1 14 TGCGCCAGCACACCTAACTTCCAGGGTTATGAGCAGTTCTTC CASTPNFQGYEQFF
NA TRBJ2-1 once TRBV28 16 TGTGCCAGCAGTTTACCCGGAGGCCGTGCCTACAATGAGCAGTTCTTC CASSLPGGRAYNEQFF
TRBD1 TRBJ2-7 NA TRBV11-2 14 TGTGCCAGCAGCCATGGACAGGGACTTTACGAGCAGTACTTC CASSHGQGLYEQYF
TRBD2 TRBJ2-1 NA TRBV2 15 TGTGCCAGCAGTGGGGGCGGGGGGGCCCACAATGAGCAGTTCTTC CASSGGGGAHNEQFF
TRBD1 TRBJ2-1 NA TRBV2 15 TGTGCCAGCAGTTGGGGACAGGGGGCTTACAATGAGCAGTTCTTC CASSWGQGAYNEQFF
TRBD2 TRBJ2-7 NA TRBV11-2 17 TGTGCCAGCAGCTTAGATGGGCGACGGACTAGCTCCTACGAGCAGTACTTC CASSLDGRRTSSYEQYF
NA TRBJ2-5 NA TRBV11-2 14 TGTGCCAGCAGCCACGGGGTAAACCAAGAGACCCAGTACTTC CASSHGVNQETQYF
NA TRBJ2-2 NA TRBV5-1 15 TGCGCCAGCAGCTTGGGAGCCCGGGGCACCGGGGAGCTGTTTTTT CASSLGARGTGELFF
NA TRBJ1-1 NA TRBV6-5 16 TGTGCCAGCAGTTACTCTATGAGGGTCAAAGGCACTGAAGCTTTCTTT CASSYSMRVKGTEAFF
TRBD1 TRBJ1-5 few TRBV28 12 TGTGTCAGCGGGACAGGGCATCAGCCCCAGCATTTT CVSGTGHQPQHF
NA TRBJ2-1 NA TRBV7-6 15 TGTGCCAGCAGCTTACGATCTACCCCCTACAATGAGCAGTTCTTC CASSLRSTPYNEQFF
TRBD1 TRBJ1-1 NA TRBV27 14 TGTGCCAGCAGTTTATATACAGGGGCAGCTGAAGCTTTCTTT CASSLYTGAAEAFF
NA TRBJ1-2 NA TRBV28 13 TGTGCCAGCAGCCTTCGGGACTTTAATGGCTACACCTTC CASSLRDFNGYTF
TRBD1 TRBJ2-7 few TRBV5-1 14 TGCGCCAGCAGCTTGCCGGGACAGGGCTACGAGCAGTACTTC CASSLPGQGYEQYF
NA TRBJ1-1 NA TRBV20-1 11 TGCAGTGCTCCCCTTAGGGGCGAAGCAGTCTTT CSAPLRGEAVF
NA TRBJ2-1 once TRBV11-1 14 TGTGCCAGCAGCCGCCCGGGTCTCTACAATGAGCAGTTCTTC CASSRPGLYNEQFF
NA TRBJ2-2 NA TRBV28 13 TGTGCCAGCAGTTCCGGACTCACCGGGGAGCTGTTTTTT CASSSGLTGELFF